The clone carrying this TCR beta chain has more than one count but fewer than ten. As yet, its antigen is unknown. Profiled with immunoSEQ multiplex PCR; TCRdb holds only in-frame clones, not every one. The sample shows roughly 680,000 clones, roughly 72% of them seen only once. The sample comes from a study of shared clonotypes between healthy human individuals. General study findings and limits: Relative to memory subsets, naive subsets generally showed larger estimated richness.

The sequencing input was memory CD4+ T cells sorted from blood. The subset: CD45RA-negative fraction. This TCR was sampled from a young woman in good health.

The CDR3 region is CASLPSGANVLTF. CDR3 bases: TGTGCCAGCCTCCCATCTGGGGCCAACGTCCTGACTTTC. The chain is built from TRBV6-1 and TRBJ2-6; D not resolved. CDR1 is MNHNS and CDR2 is SASEGT in the germline V gene. The CDR3 is 13 amino acids. Trimming pared 8 bases from V and 1 base from J, leaving 6 bases between.